The 31 T cell receptor beta chains below were found in one sample sequenced in a study of shared clonotypes between healthy human individuals. Measured with immunoSEQ multiplex PCR; TCRdb has only the in-frame clones, and not every one. The profile shows around 550,000 clones, roughly 96% of them singletons. The naive CD8 subset, CD45RO-negative cells positively selected for CCR7, excluded terminally differentiated effector memory CD45RA+ cells. Sequencing was carried out using naive CD8+ T cells sorted from blood. The source is a woman in her twenties or thirties in good health.

Here the CDR3 reads CAWRQTGLAGARDTQYF. The CDR3 nucleotides are TGTGCCTGGAGACAAACGGGACTAGCGGGAGCAAGAGATACGCAGTATTTT. This sequence joins TRBV30 and TRBJ2-3; 14 bases are a match to TRBD2. The trim removed 3 bases at V and 5 bases at J, leaving 10 bases unmatched. CDR3 length: 17 residues. The germline V gene encodes CDR1 GTSNPN and CDR2 SVGIG (reference sequence).

The rearrangement uses TRBV9 and TRBJ1-4, with 9 bases identical to TRBD1. The CDR3 length is 16 residues. The junction had 10 bases not matched to a gene; V was cut back by 3 bases and J by 7 bases. Germline assignment: CDR1 SGDLS and CDR2 YYNGEE. This CDR3 reads CASSGPPGQGLEKLFF. The CDR3 region has the DNA TGTGCCAGCAGCGGCCCCCCGGGACAGGGTCTTGAAAAACTGTTTTTT.

This clone was recorded once. This sequence joins TRBV27 and TRBJ2-7, with D unclear. The CDR3 covers 14 residues. Trimming left V 1 base short and J 3 bases short, with 10 bases between. The germline CDR1 and CDR2 sequences are MNHEY and SMNVEV (reference sequence). The CDR3 region is CASSLYGTDYEQYF. The CDR3 DNA reads TGTGCCAGCAGTTTATACGGAACCGACTACGAGCAGTACTTC.

V usage is TRBV13 and J usage is TRBJ1-4, with a possible D match to TRBD1 (5 bases). The germline gives CDR1 PRHDT, CDR2 FYEKMQ (reference sequence). CDR3 length: 14 residues. Trimming removed 3 bases at V and 8 bases at J, with 13 bases between. Here the CDR3 DNA reads TGTGCCAGCAGCTTTGGGGGAAGAGACGAAAAACTGTTTTTT. Translating gives CASSFGGRDEKLFF.

J is TRBJ2-7 and V is TRBV2, with D perhaps matching TRBD1 (6 bases). Germline CDR1 reads SNHLY; CDR2 reads FYNNEI. The CDR3 loop spans 17 amino acids. V was pared by 3 bases and J by 0 bases, with 18 bases between. For the CDR3, the DNA is TGTGCCAGCAGTGAGCCCCTTTATTTACAGGGCTCCTACGAGCAGTACTTC. Its protein product is CASSEPLYLQGSYEQYF.

In this sample, this clone turned up once. The same CDR3 can be traced to other DNA sequences in this sample. The chain combines TRBV19 with TRBJ2-7; 8 nucleotides line up with TRBD2. This CDR3 has 15 amino acids. With 0 bases clipped from V and 0 bases from J, the junction kept 1 base outside the gene matches. CDR1 and CDR2 from the germline V gene are LNHDA and SQIVND (reference sequence). In DNA, the CDR3 is TGTGCCAGTAGTATAGAAAGCGGGAGCTCCTACGAGCAGTACTTC. Its protein is CASSIESGSSYEQYF.

This chain joins TRBV29-1 and TRBJ2-1; 7 bases map to TRBD2. Germline V gene data show CDR1 as SQVTM and CDR2 as ANQGSEA. Trimming cost V 4 bases and J 5 bases; bases outside gene matches: 20. This CDR3 contains 18 residues. The CDR3 loop reads CSVVGGEVSRGYNNEQFF. The CDR3 region has the DNA TGCAGCGTTGTGGGGGGGGAAGTATCGCGAGGGTATAACAATGAGCAGTTCTTC.

The chain links TRBV27 to TRBJ2-6; D gene uncertain. The CDR3 length is 15 residues. CDR1 and CDR2 from the germline V gene are MNHEY and SMNVEV (reference sequence). V dropped 2 bases and J dropped 0 bases, with 5 bases sitting between them. The chain's CDR3 is CASSLDNSGANVLTF. CDR3 in DNA: TGTGCCAGCAGTTTAGACAACTCTGGGGCCAACGTCCTGACTTTC.

As regards this clone: The sample contains more than one DNA sequence encoding this CDR3. The gene calls are TRBV7-9 and TRBJ2-7; D gene uncertain. The germline CDR1 and CDR2 sequences are SEHNR and FQNEAQ (reference sequence). The V and J ends lost 4 bases and 4 bases respectively, with 5 bases between them. The CDR3 extends over 11 amino acids. The DNA for the CDR3 is TGTGCCAGCAGCTCCACTTACGAGCAGTACTTC. Amino acid sequence: CASSSTYEQYF.

The chain is built from TRBV6-5 and TRBJ1-1; TRBD1 might be the D (6 bases). V was trimmed by 0 bases and J by 6 bases, leaving 11 bases between them. The CDR3 has 14 amino acids. CDR1 is MNHEY and CDR2 is SVGAGI in the germline V gene. Written as DNA, the CDR3 is TGTGCCAGCAGTTACTCTGCAGGGGTGGCTGAAGCTTTCTTT. Translated, it gives CASSYSAGVAEAFF.

The chain is built from TRBV28 and TRBJ1-1; D is possibly TRBD1 (6 bases). V shed 2 bases and J shed 0 bases, with 13 bases lying between them. The V gene's germline CDR1 is MDHEN and CDR2 SYDVKM. The CDR3 consists of 16 residues. The CDR3 region is CASSLETGSLNTEAFF. The CDR3 region has the DNA TGTGCCAGCAGTTTAGAAACAGGGTCCTTGAACACTGAAGCTTTCTTT.

J is TRBJ2-7 and V is TRBV6-5; D possibly matches TRBD1 or TRBD2 (5 bases each). The V and J ends lost 5 bases and 5 bases respectively, with 13 bases between them. The CDR3 is 13 residues long. Germline CDR1 and CDR2: MNHEY and SVGAGI. Here the CDR3 reads CASSNLRGHEQYF. For the CDR3, the DNA is TGTGCCAGCAGTAATCTCCGGGGCCACGAGCAGTACTTC.

This clone was observed a handful of times. This chain joins TRBV6-5 and TRBJ1-1; D gene uncertain. This CDR3 region has 13 residues. Trimming removed 2 bases at V and 0 bases at J, with 4 bases between. Germline V gene data show CDR1 as MNHEY and CDR2 as SVGAGI. The CDR3 region is CASSYRVNTEAFF. CDR3 coding DNA: TGTGCCAGCAGTTACCGAGTGAACACTGAAGCTTTCTTT.

The gene calls are TRBV4-1 and TRBJ2-7; TRBD2 matches 12 bases. This CDR3 comprises 15 residues. Germline loops: CDR1 MGHRA, CDR2 YSYEKL. Unmatched junction bases numbered 2, after V lost 3 bases and J lost 2 bases. CDR3 DNA: TGCGCCAGCAGCCAGAGGACTAGCGGGGCCTACGAGCAGTACTTC. It codes for CASSQRTSGAYEQYF.

This chain uses TRBV19 with TRBJ2-2; D perhaps matches TRBD2 (5 bases). Trimming removed 2 bases from V and 6 bases from J, with 7 bases in between. Germline CDR1 LNHDA, CDR2 SQIVND (reference sequence). The CDR3 is 13 residues long. The CDR3 bases are TGTGCCAGTAGTATATCCGGGGCCGGGGAGCTGTTTTTT. It encodes CASSISGAGELFF.

This chain links TRBV28 with TRBJ2-7; 7 bases align to TRBD1. Germline-derived CDR1 and CDR2 are MDHEN and SYDVKM. The junction had 11 bases not matched to a gene; V was cut back by 6 bases and J by 3 bases. This CDR3 spans 15 amino acids. CDR3 coding DNA: TGTGCCAGCAGATATGGACAGGTTGGTTTCTACGAGCAGTACTTC. This sequence encodes CASRYGQVGFYEQYF.

This chain links TRBV13 with TRBJ2-7; D uncertain. V gave up 3 bases and J gave up 1 base, with 7 bases separating them. CDR1 and CDR2 (germline): PRHDT, FYEKMQ (reference sequence). The CDR3 consists of 13 residues. CDR3 nucleotide sequence: TGTGCCAGCAGCTTCCCAGATTCCTACGAGCAGTACTTC. Amino acid sequence: CASSFPDSYEQYF.

This clone showed up just once. This rearrangement joins TRBV7-9 to TRBJ1-5, with TRBD1 matching 8 bases. With 4 bases clipped from V and 6 bases from J, the junction kept 5 bases outside the gene matches. This CDR3 contains 14 residues. CDR1 is SEHNR, CDR2 FQNEAQ, per germline (reference sequence). CDR3 nucleotide sequence: TGTGCCAGCAGCTCCCGACAGGGGAGTCAGCCCCAGCATTTT. Protein: CASSSRQGSQPQHF.

The chain couples TRBV23-1 to TRBJ2-7; a weak D match, TRBD1 (6 bases). TRBV23-1 is recorded as an ORF, its role being uncertain. CDR3 length: 15 residues. V was trimmed by 3 bases and J by 2 bases, leaving 14 bases between them. CDR3 sequence reads: CASSQSDSATYEQYF. The CDR3 DNA is TGCGCCAGCAGTCAGTCGGACAGCGCAACCTACGAGCAGTACTTC.

The DNA for the CDR3 is TGCGCCAGCAGCCAAGTCTATAGGAACCCTGTGGCCAACGTCCTGACTTTC. Translation: CASSQVYRNPVANVLTF. The chain uses TRBV4-1 and TRBJ2-6; D uncertain. Deletions cut 1 base from V and 6 bases from J, with 16 bases between. There are 17 residues in the CDR3. The germline CDR1 and CDR2 sequences are MGHRA and YSYEKL.

This chain uses TRBV7-9 with TRBJ2-5; weak D call: TRBD1 (6 bases). The V gene's germline CDR1 is SEHNR and CDR2 FQNEAQ (reference sequence). The length of the CDR3 is 16 residues. V lost 2 bases and J 3 bases, leaving 16 bases between the germline ends. CDR3 loop: CASSLSLGHPKETQYF. In DNA, the CDR3 is TGTGCCAGCAGCTTATCTCTGGGACACCCTAAAGAGACCCAGTACTTC.

This chain links TRBV15 with TRBJ2-3; TRBD2 matches at 8 bases. CDR3 length: 15 residues. The V gene end was trimmed by 7 bases and the J gene end by 3 bases; junction bases not matched to a gene: 9. CDR1 and CDR2 from the germline V gene are LNHNV and YYDKDF (reference sequence). The CDR3 reads CATIQAGVGTDTQYF. The CDR3 DNA reads as TGTGCCACCATCCAAGCGGGAGTTGGGACAGATACGCAGTATTTT. Drawing the rest from reference TRBV15 and TRBJ2-3, the complete variable domain is DAMVIQNPRYQVTQFGKPVTLSCSQTLNHNVMYWYQQKSSQAPKLLFHYYDKDFNNEADTPDNFQSRRPNTSFCFLDIRSPGLGDTAMYLCATIQAGVGTDTQYFGPGTRLTVL.

The rearrangement links TRBV4-1 to TRBJ2-1; D not certain. CDR3 size: 17 residues. Germline V lookup: CDR1 MGHRA, CDR2 YSYEKL. Trimming removed 0 bases at V and 0 bases at J, with 12 bases between. Written as DNA, the CDR3 is TGCGCCAGCAGCCAAGATTGGGCCGGAAGCTCCTACAATGAGCAGTTCTTC. Translating it yields CASSQDWAGSSYNEQFF.

This rearrangement joins TRBV6-1 to TRBJ1-5; D gene unclear. V lost 1 base, J lost 5 bases, and 9 bases lay in between. Germline V gives CDR1 MNHNS, CDR2 SASEGT. This CDR3 spans 14 amino acids. The CDR3 DNA follows: TGTGCCAGCAGTGAAGGAGCAACTCATCAGCCCCAGCATTTT. This translates into CASSEGATHQPQHF.

This chain uses TRBV27 with TRBJ2-2; D call uncertain. From germline, CDR1 is MNHEY and CDR2 SMNVEV (reference sequence). This CDR3 spans 14 amino acids. The germline V and J ends were trimmed by 2 bases and 3 bases, with 7 bases remaining between them. CDR3 nucleotides: TGTGCCAGCAGTTTAGGGCTTTACACCGGGGAGCTGTTTTTT. This gives the protein CASSLGLYTGELFF.

The rearrangement uses TRBV7-9 and TRBJ1-1, with TRBD1 as a possible D gene (5 bases). Germline lookup yields CDR1 SEHNR and CDR2 FQNEAQ (reference sequence). This CDR3 has 12 amino acids. Trimming cost V 4 bases and J 8 bases, with 11 bases left between them. CDR3 DNA sequence: TGTGCCAGCAGCTCGCCATCAGGGGAAGCTTTCTTT. This gives the protein CASSSPSGEAFF.

This rearrangement joins TRBV9 to TRBJ2-1, with 11 bases that match TRBD1. The CDR3 loop spans 17 amino acids. The V gene end was trimmed by 4 bases and the J gene end by 6 bases; junction bases not matched to a gene: 12. The germline gives CDR1 SGDLS, CDR2 YYNGEE. CDR3 amino acids: CASSTPPGTGGSNEQFF. DNA of the CDR3: TGTGCCAGCAGCACCCCGCCGGGGACAGGGGGTTCCAATGAGCAGTTCTTC.

The J gene is TRBJ2-4, the V gene TRBV2, with unresolved D. There are 15 residues in the CDR3. CDR1 SNHLY and CDR2 FYNNEI come from the germline V gene. Trimming shortened V by 7 bases and J by 6 bases, and 19 bases separated the two germline ends. This chain's CDR3 is CASIFSVRLGNIQYF. The DNA of the CDR3 is TGTGCCAGCATTTTCAGTGTTCGTTTGGGAAACATTCAGTACTTC.

This clone appeared once. The chain couples TRBV19 to TRBJ2-1, with no clear D. V was trimmed by 8 bases and J by 5 bases, leaving 4 bases between them. Looked up from germline, CDR1 is LNHDA and CDR2 is SQIVND (reference sequence). The CDR3 runs 10 residues. CDR3 residues: CASGDNEQFF. For the CDR3, the DNA is TGTGCCAGTGGGGACAATGAGCAGTTCTTC.

V is TRBV2 and J is TRBJ1-1; perhaps TRBD1 as D (6 bases). The V end lost 2 bases, the J end lost 1 base, and 11 bases lay between the germline ends. CDR3 size: 15 residues. The germline V gene encodes CDR1 SNHLY and CDR2 FYNNEI. CDR3 in DNA: TGTGCCAGCAGTGAACCCGCAGGGGCGAACACTGAAGCTTTCTTT. Protein product: CASSEPAGANTEAFF.

The chain is built from TRBV28 and TRBJ2-1; D might be TRBD1 or TRBD2, each matching 5 bases. The CDR3 has 16 residues. Germline-derived CDR1 and CDR2 are MDHEN and SYDVKM. Trimming left V 5 bases short and J 3 bases short, with 17 bases between. The CDR3 sequence is CASSISGTGLYNEQFF. CDR3 DNA: TGTGCCAGCAGTATATCCGGGACGGGCCTCTACAATGAGCAGTTCTTC.